The 7 T cell receptor beta chains listed next were all sequenced from one sample in a study of neurological immune-mediated disorders. TCRdb re-derived calls from the 5' RACE reads in MiXCR, one entry per CDR3 protein. The sample shows approximately 53,000 distinct CDR3 sequences, about 9% of them seen only once. Described time point: longitudinal time-point 1 (baseline). Specimen: PBMCs. Receptor source: a woman aged 40 to 49 in good health.

This clonotype came up many times. V gene TRBV5-1 combines with J gene TRBJ1-2; 10 nucleotides line up with TRBD1. Germline V gives CDR1 SGHRS, CDR2 YFSETQ. Trimming removed 4 bases from V and 7 bases from J; junction bases left unmatched: 7. The CDR3 loop spans 14 amino acids. The CDR3 nucleotides are TGCGCCAGCAGCCCCGGGACAGGGGTGCCTGGCTACACCTTC. Its translation is CASSPGTGVPGYTF.

This clonotype was found many times. V gene TRBV6-2 or TRBV6-3 combines with J gene TRBJ2-7, with TRBD1 as a possible D gene (6 bases). This CDR3 has 12 residues. Germline V gives CDR1 MNHEY, CDR2 SVGEGT. Trimming shortened V by 7 bases and J by 3 bases, and 10 bases separated the two germline ends. The chain's CDR3 is CASTGQNYEQYF. CDR3 in DNA: TGTGCCAGCACAGGACAGAACTACGAGCAGTACTTC.

This chain uses TRBV18 with TRBJ1-5; the match to TRBD1 covers 7 bases. The CDR3 loop spans 14 amino acids. CDR1 and CDR2 from the germline V gene are KGHSH and LQKENI. The V and J ends lost 6 bases and 8 bases, in that order; junction bases with no gene match: 10. CDR3 DNA: TGTGCCAGCTCCCCCGACAGGGCGTTCGAGCCCCAGCATTTT. Protein sequence: CASSPDRAFEPQHF.

This clonotype appeared many times. This rearrangement joins TRBV18 to TRBJ2-3; D might be TRBD1 (6 bases). Trimming removed 4 bases from V and 6 bases from J, with 14 bases in between. CDR3 length: 14 residues. CDR1 and CDR2 from the germline V gene are KGHSH and LQKENI. As DNA, the CDR3 is TGTGCCAGCTCACTAACAGGGATGATGGATACGCAGTATTTT. Its protein is CASSLTGMMDTQYF. The variable domain in full, with the rest retrieved from reference TRBV18 and TRBJ2-3, is NAGVMQNPRHLVRRRGQEARLRCSPMKGHSHVYWYRQLPEEGLKFMVYLQKENIIDESGMPKERFSAEFPKEGPSILRIQQVVRGDSAAYFCASSLTGMMDTQYFGPGTRLTVL.

This clonotype was counted ten times or more. The chain joins TRBV6-5 to TRBJ2-1; TRBD2 matches at 10 bases. Germline trimming cut 2 bases from V and 13 bases from J; bases unmatched to any gene: 8. The CDR3 is 14 residues long. CDR1 MNHEY and CDR2 SVGAGI come from the germline V gene. The CDR3 DNA follows: TGTGCCAGCAGTTACCCGACACTAGCGGGGATTCAGTTCTTC. It specifies CASSYPTLAGIQFF.

This clonotype was recorded at least ten times. The chain carries TRBV4-1 and TRBJ1-4; D remains unclear. CDR1 is MGHRA and CDR2 is YSYEKL in the germline V gene. The V and J ends lost 4 bases and 7 bases respectively, with 10 bases between them. There are 13 residues in the CDR3. The DNA of the CDR3 is TGCGCCAGCAGCCGGGTTATGCTTGAAAAACTGTTTTTT. The encoded protein is CASSRVMLEKLFF.

This clonotype was observed at least ten times. This rearrangement joins TRBV5-1 to TRBJ2-1; 7 bases map to TRBD2. CDR3 size: 14 residues. Trimming at V came to 4 bases and at J to 0 bases, leaving 1 base not matched to a gene. CDR1 and CDR2 (germline): SGHRS, YFSETQ. The CDR3 DNA is TGCGCCAGCAGCGGCGGGGGCTCCTACAATGAGCAGTTCTTC. Its protein product is CASSGGGSYNEQFF.